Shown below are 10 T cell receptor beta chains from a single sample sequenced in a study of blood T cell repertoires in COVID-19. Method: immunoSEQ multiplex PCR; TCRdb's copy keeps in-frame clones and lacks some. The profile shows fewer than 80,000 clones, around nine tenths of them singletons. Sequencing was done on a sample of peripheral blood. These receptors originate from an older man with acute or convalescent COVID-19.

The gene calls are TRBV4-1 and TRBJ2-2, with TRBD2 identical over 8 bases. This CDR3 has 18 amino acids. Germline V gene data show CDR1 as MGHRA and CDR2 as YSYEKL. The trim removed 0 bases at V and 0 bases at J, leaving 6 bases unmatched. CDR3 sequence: CASSQDLAGGTNTGELFF. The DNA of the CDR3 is TGCGCCAGCAGCCAAGATCTTGCGGGGGGCACGAACACCGGGGAGCTGTTTTTT.

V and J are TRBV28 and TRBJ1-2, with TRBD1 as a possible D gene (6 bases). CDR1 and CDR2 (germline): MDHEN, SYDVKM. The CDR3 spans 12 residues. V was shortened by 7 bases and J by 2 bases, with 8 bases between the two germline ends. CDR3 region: CASTGTNYGYTF. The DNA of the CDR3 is TGTGCCAGCACCGGGACAAACTATGGCTACACCTTC.

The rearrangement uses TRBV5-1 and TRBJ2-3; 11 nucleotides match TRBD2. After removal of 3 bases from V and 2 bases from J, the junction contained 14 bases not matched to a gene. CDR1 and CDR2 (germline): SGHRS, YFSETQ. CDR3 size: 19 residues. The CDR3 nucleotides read TGCGCCAGCAGCTCCCTCATTACTAGCGGGAGTTCAAACACAGATACGCAGTATTTT. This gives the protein CASSSLITSGSSNTDTQYF.

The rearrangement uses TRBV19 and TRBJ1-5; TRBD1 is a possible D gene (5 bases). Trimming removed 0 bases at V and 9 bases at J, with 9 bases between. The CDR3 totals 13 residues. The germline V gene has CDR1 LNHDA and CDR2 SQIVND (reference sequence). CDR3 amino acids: CASSIEEGAPQHF. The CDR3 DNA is TGTGCCAGTAGTATAGAGGAAGGGGCGCCCCAGCATTTT.

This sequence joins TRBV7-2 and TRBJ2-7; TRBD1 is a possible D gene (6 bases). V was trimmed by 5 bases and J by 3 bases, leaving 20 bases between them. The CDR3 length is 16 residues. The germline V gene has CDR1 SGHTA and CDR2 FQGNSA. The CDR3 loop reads CASSGTGPQGFYEQYF. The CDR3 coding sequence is TGTGCCAGCAGCGGAACGGGACCGCAGGGGTTCTACGAGCAGTACTTC.

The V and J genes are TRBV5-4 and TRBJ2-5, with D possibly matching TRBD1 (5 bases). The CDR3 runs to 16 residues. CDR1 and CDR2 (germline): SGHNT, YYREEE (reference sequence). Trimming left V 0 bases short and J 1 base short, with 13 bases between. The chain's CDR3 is CASSLGTRGRQETQYF. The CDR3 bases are TGTGCCAGCAGCTTGGGGACAAGAGGACGCCAAGAGACCCAGTACTTC.

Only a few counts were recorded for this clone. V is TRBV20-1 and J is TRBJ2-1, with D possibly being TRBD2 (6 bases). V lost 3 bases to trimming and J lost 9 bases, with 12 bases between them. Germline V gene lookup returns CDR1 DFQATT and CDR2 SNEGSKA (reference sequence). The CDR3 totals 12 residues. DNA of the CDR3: TGCAGTGCTAGTACGGGAGCGGGTGAGCAGTTCTTC. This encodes CSASTGAGEQFF.

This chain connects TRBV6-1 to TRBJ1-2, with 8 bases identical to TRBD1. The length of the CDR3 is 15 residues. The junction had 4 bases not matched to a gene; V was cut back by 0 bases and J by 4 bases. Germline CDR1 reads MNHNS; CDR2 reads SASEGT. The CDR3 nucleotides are TGTGCCAGCAGTGAAGCCGCAGGGGGCACCTATGGCTACACCTTC. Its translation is CASSEAAGGTYGYTF.

This chain's CDR3 is CASSGQAETQYF. The CDR3 DNA reads TGTGCCAGTAGTGGTCAGGCAGAGACCCAGTACTTC. The V and J genes are TRBV19 and TRBJ2-5; D remains unclear. The germline V gene encodes CDR1 LNHDA and CDR2 SQIVND (reference sequence). The ends were cut back, 5 bases at V and 4 bases at J, with 8 bases in the middle. The CDR3 totals 12 residues.

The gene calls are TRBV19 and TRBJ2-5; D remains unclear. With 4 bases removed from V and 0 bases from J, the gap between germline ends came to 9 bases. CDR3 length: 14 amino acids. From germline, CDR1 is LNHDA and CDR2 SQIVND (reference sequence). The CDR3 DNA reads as TGTGCCAGTAGTAGTTCCAGGAACCAAGAGACCCAGTACTTC. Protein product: CASSSSRNQETQYF.